This T cell receptor beta chain was found in a study of OX40 agonist ivuxolimab in advanced cancers. The wider study: An agonistic anti-OX40 (CD134) antibody, ivuxolimab, was used to treat the patients. Across the patients, intravenous ivuxolimab was delivered every 2 weeks at 0.01 to 10 mg/kg. Whole-study findings and limits: CD4+ and CD8+ blood T cells expanded clonally by week 6 at 0.1 to 3.0 mg/kg.

The CDR3 loop spans 17 amino acids. V was clipped by 1 base and J by 6 bases, with 23 bases between them. Germline V gene sequence: CDR1 SGHRS, CDR2 YFSETQ. Remarks on this clone: No antigen is known for it.

Clones were sequenced by immunoSEQ multiplex PCR, and TCRdb holds only the in-frame ones, with some missing. The sample yields about 47,000 clones, about 88% seen once. This sequence was found in an adult with an advanced solid tumor such as melanoma, head and neck, liver or kidney cancer. Material: CD4+ or CD8+ T cells sorted from blood, obtained in a trial of the OX40 agonist ivuxolimab. The rearrangement joins TRBV5-1 to TRBJ2-7, with a possible D match to TRBD2 (5 bases). The chain's CDR3 is CASSLWTQVASGVEQYF. The CDR3 DNA sequence: TGCGCCAGCAGCTTGTGGACCCAAGTGGCGTCCGGGGTCGAGCAGTACTTC. Filled out from reference TRBV5-1 and TRBJ2-7, the complete variable domain reads KAGVTQTPRYLIKTRGQQVTLSCSPISGHRSVSWYQQTPGQGLQFLFEYFSETQRNKGNFPGRFSGRQFSNSRSEMNVSTLELGDSALYLCASSLWTQVASGVEQYFGPGTRLTVT.